The present TCR beta chain was sequenced within a study of blood T cell repertoires in COVID-19. At the level of the study: Donors in Cohort 3 counted as recovered after two negative PCRs, clearance, or symptom resolution. PBMCs, B-cell-depleted T cells, or T cells provided the cDNA or gDNA that made up the material.

The length of the CDR3 is 14 residues. V was clipped by 2 bases and J by 4 bases, with 11 bases between them. Germline CDR1 and CDR2: SGHTA and FQGNSA. As originally analysed: Amplification of reference gene primers provided the estimated nucleated cell counts. Generated by immunoSEQ multiplex PCR, the TCRdb table keeps only in-frame clones and is missing some. The V and J calls and clone size are taken from that table; D and trimming were inferred from the DNA. The repertoire consists of under 150,000 clones, with 84% occurring once and the leading ten covering 3% to 4%. The J gene is TRBJ1-2, the V gene TRBV7-2, with D possibly being TRBD1 (6 bases). Material: PBMCs or T cells enriched from blood (not recorded which). The source of this sequence is a man aged 45-60 years in a cohort exposed to, infected with or recovered from COVID-19 (not recorded which). The CDR3 sequence is CASSLWTEIYGYTF. In DNA, the CDR3 is TGTGCCAGCAGCTTATGGACAGAGATCTATGGCTACACCTTC. The full variable domain, completed using reference TRBV7-2 and TRBJ1-2, is GAGVSQSPSNKVTEKGKDVELRCDPISGHTALYWYRQSLGQGLEFLIYFQGNSAPDKSGLPSDRFSAERTGGSVSTLTIQRTQQEDSAVYLCASSLWTEIYGYTFGSGTRLTVV.